This T cell receptor (beta chain) came from a study of shared clonotypes between healthy human individuals. The repertoire was sequenced with immunoSEQ multiplex PCR; TCRdb's copy has only in-frame clones and lacks some. Of hundreds of thousands of clones in the sample, roughly 77% were seen once. This CDR3 is 13 amino acids long. Germline assignment: CDR1 SGHRS and CDR2 YFSETQ. V was pared by 7 bases and J by 4 bases, with 4 bases of the junction left unmatched. The chain employs TRBV5-1 and TRBJ2-3, with 9 bases matching TRBD2. Sequenced material: PBMCs. The clonotype originates from a woman in her thirties or forties in good health. Some clones in this sample may be carry-over from other donors' samples. The CDR3 protein is CASGLAGADTQYF. DNA of the CDR3: TGCGCCAGCGGATTAGCGGGGGCAGATACGCAGTATTTT.